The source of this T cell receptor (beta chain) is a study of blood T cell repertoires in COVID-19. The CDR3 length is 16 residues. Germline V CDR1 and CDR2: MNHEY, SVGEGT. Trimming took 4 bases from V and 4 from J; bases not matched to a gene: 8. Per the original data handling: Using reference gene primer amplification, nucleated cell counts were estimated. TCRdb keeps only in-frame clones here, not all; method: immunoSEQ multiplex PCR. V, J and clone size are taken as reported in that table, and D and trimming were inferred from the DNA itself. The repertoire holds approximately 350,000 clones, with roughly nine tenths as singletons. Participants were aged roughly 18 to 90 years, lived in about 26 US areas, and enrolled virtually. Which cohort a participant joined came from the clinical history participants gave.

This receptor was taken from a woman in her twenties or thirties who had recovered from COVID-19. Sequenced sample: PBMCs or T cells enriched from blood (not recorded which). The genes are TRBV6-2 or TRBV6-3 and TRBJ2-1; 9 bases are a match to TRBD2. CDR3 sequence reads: CASSWRTSAEYNEQFF. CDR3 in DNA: TGTGCCAGCAGTTGGCGGACTAGCGCCGAGTACAATGAGCAGTTCTTC.